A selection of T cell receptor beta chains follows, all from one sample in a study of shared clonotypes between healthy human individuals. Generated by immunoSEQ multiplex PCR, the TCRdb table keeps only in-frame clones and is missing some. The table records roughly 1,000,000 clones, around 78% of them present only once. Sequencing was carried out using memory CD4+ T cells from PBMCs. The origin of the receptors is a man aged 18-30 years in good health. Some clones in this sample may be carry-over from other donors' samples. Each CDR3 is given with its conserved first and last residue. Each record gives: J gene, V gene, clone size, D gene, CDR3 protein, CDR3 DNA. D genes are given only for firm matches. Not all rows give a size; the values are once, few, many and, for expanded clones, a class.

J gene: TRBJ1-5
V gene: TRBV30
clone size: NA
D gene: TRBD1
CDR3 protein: CAWSSPGQANQPQHF
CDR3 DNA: TGTGCCTGGAGTTCACCGGGACAGGCTAATCAGCCCCAGCATTTT

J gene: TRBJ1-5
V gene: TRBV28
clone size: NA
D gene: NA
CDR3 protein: CASSLVPAQPQHF
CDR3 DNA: TGTGCCAGCAGTTTAGTTCCCGCGCAGCCCCAGCATTTT

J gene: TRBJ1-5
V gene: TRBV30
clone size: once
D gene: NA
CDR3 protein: CAWSATFNQPQHF
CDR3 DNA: TGTGCCTGGAGTGCAACCTTCAATCAGCCCCAGCATTTT

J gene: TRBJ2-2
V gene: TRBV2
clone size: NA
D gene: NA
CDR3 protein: CASRPGGATGELFF
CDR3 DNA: TGTGCCAGCAGGCCCGGTGGGGCCACCGGGGAGCTGTTTTTT

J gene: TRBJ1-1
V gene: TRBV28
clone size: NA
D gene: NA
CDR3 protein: CASSPILGVTEAFF
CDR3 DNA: TGTGCCAGCAGCCCTATTCTGGGGGTCACTGAAGCTTTCTTT

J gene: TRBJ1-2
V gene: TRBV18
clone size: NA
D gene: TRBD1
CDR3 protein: CASSPGQPEVNYGYTF
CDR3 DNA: TGTGCCAGCTCACCGGGACAGCCCGAAGTAAACTATGGCTACACCTTC

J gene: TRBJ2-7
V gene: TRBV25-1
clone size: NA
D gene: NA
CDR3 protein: CASSKLDEQYF
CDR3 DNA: TGTGCCAGCAGTAAGCTGGACGAGCAGTACTTC

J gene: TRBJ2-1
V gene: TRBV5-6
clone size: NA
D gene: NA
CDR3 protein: CASSFFPNEQFF
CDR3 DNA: TGTGCCAGCAGCTTTTTCCCGAATGAGCAGTTCTTC

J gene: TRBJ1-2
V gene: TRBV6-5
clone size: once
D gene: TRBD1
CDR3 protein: CASSYSGGGGGYTF
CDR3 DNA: TGTGCCAGCAGTTACTCAGGGGGCGGTGGCGGCTACACCTTC

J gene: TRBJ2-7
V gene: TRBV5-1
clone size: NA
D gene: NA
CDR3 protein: CASSLGQGLYEQYF
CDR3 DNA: TGCGCCAGCAGCTTAGGCCAGGGGCTCTACGAGCAGTACTTC

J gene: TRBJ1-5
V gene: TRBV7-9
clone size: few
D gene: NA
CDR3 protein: CASSLGQTSNQPQHF
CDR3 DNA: TGTGCCAGCAGCTTAGGGCAGACTAGCAATCAGCCCCAGCATTTT

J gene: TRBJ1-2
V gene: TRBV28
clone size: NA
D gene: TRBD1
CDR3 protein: CASSPGDRALANYGYTF
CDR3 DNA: TGTGCCAGCAGTCCCGGGGACAGGGCATTAGCTAACTATGGCTACACCTTC

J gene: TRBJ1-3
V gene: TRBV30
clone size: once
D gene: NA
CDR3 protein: CAWSPGGNTIYF
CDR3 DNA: TGTGCCTGGAGCCCCGGGGGAAACACCATATATTTT

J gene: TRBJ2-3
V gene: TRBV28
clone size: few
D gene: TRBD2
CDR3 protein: CASSSFSSGRAKDTQYF
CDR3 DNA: TGTGCCAGCAGTTCCTTTTCTAGCGGGAGGGCCAAAGATACGCAGTATTTT

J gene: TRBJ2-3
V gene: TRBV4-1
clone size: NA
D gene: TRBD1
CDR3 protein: CASSQHGQGADTQYF
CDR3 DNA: TGCGCCAGCAGCCAACATGGACAGGGAGCAGATACGCAGTATTTT

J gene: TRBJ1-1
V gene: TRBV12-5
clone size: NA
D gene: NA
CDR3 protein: CASGLAGRTEAFF
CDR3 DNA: TGTGCTAGTGGTTTGGCAGGGCGCACTGAAGCTTTCTTT

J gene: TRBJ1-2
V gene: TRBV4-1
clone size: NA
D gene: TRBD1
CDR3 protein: CASSHTEGARAAYGYTF
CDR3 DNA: TGCGCCAGCAGCCACACCGAGGGGGCCAGGGCGGCCTATGGCTACACCTTC

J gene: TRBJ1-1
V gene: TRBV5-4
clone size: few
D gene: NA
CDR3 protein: CASSLGQANTEAFF
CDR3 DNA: TGTGCCAGCAGCTTGGGACAGGCGAACACTGAAGCTTTCTTT

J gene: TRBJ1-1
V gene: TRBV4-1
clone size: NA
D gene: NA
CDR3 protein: CASSGWGAFF
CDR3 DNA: TGCGCCAGCAGTGGCTGGGGGGCTTTCTTT

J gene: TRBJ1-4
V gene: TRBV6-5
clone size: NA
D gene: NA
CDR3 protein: CASSLLSGRGEKLFF
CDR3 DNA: TGTGCCAGCAGTCTACTGTCAGGGAGGGGTGAAAAACTGTTTTTT

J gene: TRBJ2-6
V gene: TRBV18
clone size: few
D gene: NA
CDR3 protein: CASSENSPLAGANVLTF
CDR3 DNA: TGTGCCAGCTCGGAAAACAGCCCCTTAGCCGGGGCCAACGTCCTGACTTTC

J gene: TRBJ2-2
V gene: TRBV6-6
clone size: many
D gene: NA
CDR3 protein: CASSYSLEAAGELFF
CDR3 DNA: TGTGCCAGCAGTTACTCGCTGGAGGCGGCCGGGGAGCTGTTTTTT

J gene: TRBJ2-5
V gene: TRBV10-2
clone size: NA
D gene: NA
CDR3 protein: CASSNHASLSETQYF
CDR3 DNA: TGCGCCAGCAGTAATCATGCGAGTCTATCGGAGACCCAGTACTTC

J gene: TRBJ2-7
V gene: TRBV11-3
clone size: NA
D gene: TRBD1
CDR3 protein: CASSLGTGINYEQYF
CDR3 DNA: TGTGCCAGCAGCTTGGGGACAGGGATTAACTACGAGCAGTACTTC

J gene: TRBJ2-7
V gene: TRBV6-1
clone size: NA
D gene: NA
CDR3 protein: CASTAPDSYEQYF
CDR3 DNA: TGTGCCAGCACCGCACCAGACTCCTACGAGCAGTACTTC

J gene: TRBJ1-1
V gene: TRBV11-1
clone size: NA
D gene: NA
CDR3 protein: CASSFQVGETEAFF
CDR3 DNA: TGTGCCAGCAGCTTTCAGGTAGGGGAGACTGAAGCTTTCTTT

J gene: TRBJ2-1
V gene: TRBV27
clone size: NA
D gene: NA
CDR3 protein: CASRIEGAGLNEQFF
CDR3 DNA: TGTGCCAGCAGGATAGAAGGGGCGGGCCTCAATGAGCAGTTCTTC

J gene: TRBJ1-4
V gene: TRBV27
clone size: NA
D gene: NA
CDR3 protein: CASSLIGEKLFF
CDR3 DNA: TGTGCCAGCAGTTTAATAGGTGAAAAACTGTTTTTT

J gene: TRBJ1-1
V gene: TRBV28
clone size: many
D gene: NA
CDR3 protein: CASSSDRPEAFF
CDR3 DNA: TGTGCCAGCAGTTCGGACAGACCTGAAGCTTTCTTT

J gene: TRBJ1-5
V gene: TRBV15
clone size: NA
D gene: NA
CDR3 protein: CATSKGELNSNQPQHF
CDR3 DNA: TGTGCCACCAGCAAGGGGGAATTGAATAGCAATCAGCCCCAGCATTTT

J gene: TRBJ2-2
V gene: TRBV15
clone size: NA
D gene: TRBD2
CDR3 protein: CATRREAGELFF
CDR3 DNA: TGTGCCACCAGACGGGAGGCCGGGGAGCTGTTTTTT

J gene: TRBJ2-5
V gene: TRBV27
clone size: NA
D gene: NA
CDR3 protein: CASSPRGNTIQETQYF
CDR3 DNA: TGTGCCAGCAGCCCCCGGGGGAACACCATCCAAGAGACCCAGTACTTC

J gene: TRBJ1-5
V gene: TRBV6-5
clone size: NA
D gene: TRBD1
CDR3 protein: CASSLNRDRAQPQHF
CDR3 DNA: TGTGCCAGCAGCTTAAACCGGGACAGGGCTCAGCCCCAGCATTTT

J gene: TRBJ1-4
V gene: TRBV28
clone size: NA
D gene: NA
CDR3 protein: CASRPSPGEKLFF
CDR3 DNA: TGTGCCAGCCGCCCCAGCCCGGGGGAAAAACTGTTTTTT

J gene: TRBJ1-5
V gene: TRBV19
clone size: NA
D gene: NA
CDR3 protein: CASSIRESRPQHF
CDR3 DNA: TGTGCCAGTAGTATAAGGGAATCCCGGCCCCAGCATTTT

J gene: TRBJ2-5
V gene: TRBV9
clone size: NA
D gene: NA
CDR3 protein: CASSVEHETQYF
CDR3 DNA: TGTGCCAGCAGCGTAGAGCATGAGACCCAGTACTTC

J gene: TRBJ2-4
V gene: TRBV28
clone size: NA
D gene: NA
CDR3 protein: CASIRGGGSHKNIQYF
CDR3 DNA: TGTGCCAGCATCAGAGGGGGGGGATCACACAAAAACATTCAGTACTTC

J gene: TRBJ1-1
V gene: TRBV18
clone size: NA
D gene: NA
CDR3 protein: CASRSDILNTEAFF
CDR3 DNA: TGTGCCAGCCGCTCGGATATTTTGAACACTGAAGCTTTCTTT

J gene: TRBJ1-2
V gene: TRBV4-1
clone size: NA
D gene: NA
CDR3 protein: CASSQVSTANYGYTF
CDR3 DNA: TGCGCCAGCAGCCAAGTCTCGACAGCTAACTATGGCTACACCTTC

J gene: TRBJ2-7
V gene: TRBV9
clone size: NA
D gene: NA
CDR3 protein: CASSATSSTYEQYF
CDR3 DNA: TGTGCCAGCAGCGCCACTAGCAGTACCTACGAGCAGTACTTC

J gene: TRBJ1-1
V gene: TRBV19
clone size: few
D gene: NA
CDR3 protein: CASSQTGLWGTEAFF
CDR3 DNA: TGTGCCAGTAGTCAAACAGGGTTGTGGGGAACTGAAGCTTTCTTT

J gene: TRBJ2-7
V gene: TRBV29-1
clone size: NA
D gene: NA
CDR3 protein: CSVAQGRVYSYEQYF
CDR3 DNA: TGCAGCGTTGCGCAGGGTCGAGTTTACTCCTACGAGCAGTACTTC

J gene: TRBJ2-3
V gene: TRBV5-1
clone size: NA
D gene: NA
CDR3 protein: CASSLDLGTDTQYF
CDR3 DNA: TGCGCCAGCAGCCTGGACTTAGGCACAGATACGCAGTATTTT

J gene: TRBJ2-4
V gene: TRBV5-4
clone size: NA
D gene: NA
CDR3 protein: CASSWSGQGNIQYF
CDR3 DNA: TGTGCCAGCAGCTGGTCGGGGCAGGGAAACATTCAGTACTTC

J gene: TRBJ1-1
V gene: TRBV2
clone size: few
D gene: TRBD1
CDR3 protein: CASREGQLNTEAFF
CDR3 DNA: TGTGCCAGCAGAGAGGGACAGTTGAACACTGAAGCTTTCTTT

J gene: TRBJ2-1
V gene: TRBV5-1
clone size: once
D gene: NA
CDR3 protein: CASSSGTYNEQFF
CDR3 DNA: TGCGCCAGCAGCTCGGGGACCTACAATGAGCAGTTCTTC

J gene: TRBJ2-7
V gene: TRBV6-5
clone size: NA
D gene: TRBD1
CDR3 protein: CASRVRDSYEQYF
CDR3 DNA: TGTGCCAGCAGAGTCCGGGACAGCTACGAGCAGTACTTC

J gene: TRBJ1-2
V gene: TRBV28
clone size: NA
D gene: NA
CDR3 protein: CASNGGRNYGYTF
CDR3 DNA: TGTGCCAGCAACGGCGGTCGAAACTATGGCTACACCTTC

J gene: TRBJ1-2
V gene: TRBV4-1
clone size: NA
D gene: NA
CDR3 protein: CASSQDTGDLGYTF
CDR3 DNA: TGCGCCAGCAGCCAAGATACTGGAGATTTGGGCTACACCTTC

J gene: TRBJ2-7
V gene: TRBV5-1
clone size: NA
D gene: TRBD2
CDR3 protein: CASSASGDNYEQYF
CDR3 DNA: TGCGCCAGCAGCGCCAGCGGGGATAACTACGAGCAGTACTTC

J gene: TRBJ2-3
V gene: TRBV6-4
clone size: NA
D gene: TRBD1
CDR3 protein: CGRQGWVSTDTQYF
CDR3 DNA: TGTGGCAGACAGGGATGGGTTAGTACAGATACGCAGTATTTT

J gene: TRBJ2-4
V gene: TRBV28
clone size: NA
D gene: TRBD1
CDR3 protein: CASGWTGGPANF
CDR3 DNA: TGTGCCAGCGGCTGGACAGGGGGCCCTGCAAACTTC

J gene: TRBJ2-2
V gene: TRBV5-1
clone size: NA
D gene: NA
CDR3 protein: CTSTSGGANTGELFF
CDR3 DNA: TGCACCAGCACCTCCGGAGGGGCGAACACCGGGGAGCTGTTTTTT

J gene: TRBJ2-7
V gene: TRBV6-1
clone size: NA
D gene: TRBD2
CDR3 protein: CASSETSGPAYEQYF
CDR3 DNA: TGTGCCAGCAGTGAGACTAGCGGCCCAGCCTACGAGCAGTACTTC

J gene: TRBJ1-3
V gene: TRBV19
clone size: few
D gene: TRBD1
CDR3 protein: CASSRDRVGNTIYF
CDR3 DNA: TGTGCCAGTTCCAGGGACAGGGTCGGAAACACCATATATTTT